Below are 10 T cell receptor beta chains sequenced from a single sample in a study of cytomegalovirus exposure and HLA in healthy donors. Primers: 60 Vbeta forward and 13 Jbeta reverse. Only in-frame clones appear in the TCRdb table, and some are missing; sequencing was by immunoSEQ multiplex PCR. This repertoire shows 100,000 to 120,000 clones, about 79% found once; its top ten account for nearly 2.5%. The specimen sequenced was PBMCs. These receptors were obtained from a woman younger than 35 in good health and CMV-seronegative.

V and J are TRBV29-1 and TRBJ2-3; D is ambiguous. This CDR3 contains 12 residues. CDR1 SQVTM and CDR2 ANQGSEA come from the germline V gene. The V gene lost 4 bases and the J gene lost 1 base, with 6 bases spanning the gap. CDR3 residues: CSVGGGTDTQYF. The CDR3, as DNA: TGCAGCGTTGGAGGAGGCACAGATACGCAGTATTTT.

V gene TRBV5-6 combines with J gene TRBJ2-7; 10 bases are a match to TRBD1. This CDR3 spans 14 amino acids. Germline V gene lookup returns CDR1 SGHDT and CDR2 YYEEEE. V dropped 4 bases and J dropped 3; count of bases not matched to a gene: 4. CDR3 nucleotides: TGTGCCAGCAGCGGGGGGGACAGGGGCTACGAGCAGTACGTC. Encoded protein: CASSGGDRGYEQYV.

This clone was seen a handful of times. The V call is TRBV6-5, the J call TRBJ2-6; a weak D match, TRBD1 (6 bases). Germline-derived CDR1 and CDR2 are MNHEY and SVGAGI. There are 15 residues in the CDR3. The V end lost 6 bases, the J end lost 0 bases, and 9 bases lay between the germline ends. CDR3: CASSQGFSGANVLTF. DNA for the CDR3: TGTGCCAGCAGCCAGGGGTTCTCTGGGGCCAACGTCCTGACTTTC.

The rearrangement joins TRBV29-1 to TRBJ2-2, with TRBD2 matching 8 bases. V trimming: 3 bases; J trimming: 4 bases; junction bases outside the gene matches: 13. In germline, CDR1 is SQVTM, CDR2 ANQGSEA. The CDR3 has 17 residues. The CDR3 nucleotides are TGCAGCGTTGAGTGGGGGGGCAGCGGGAGCCCCACCGGGGAGCTGTTTTTT. This gives the protein CSVEWGGSGSPTGELFF.

The chain carries TRBV7-2 and TRBJ2-2; D may be TRBD1 (5 bases). Germline V gene lookup returns CDR1 SGHTA and CDR2 FQGNSA. V was clipped by 2 bases and J by 3 bases, with 10 bases between them. The CDR3 extends over 15 amino acids. In DNA form, the CDR3 reads TGTGCCAGCAGCTTACAGGGAATTGACACCGGGGAGCTGTTTTTT. Its protein product is CASSLQGIDTGELFF.

The rearrangement uses TRBV15 and TRBJ1-5; 9 nucleotides align to TRBD1. The V and J ends lost 5 bases and 4 bases, in that order; junction bases with no gene match: 3. Germline-derived CDR1 and CDR2 are LNHNV and YYDKDF (reference sequence). The CDR3 consists of 14 residues. CDR3 DNA sequence: TGTGCCACCAGCCCCGGGACAGGGAATCAGCCCCAGCATTTT. Encoded protein: CATSPGTGNQPQHF.

This clone came up once. The chain links TRBV29-1 to TRBJ2-3, with D perhaps matching TRBD2 (6 bases). The V end was cut by 5 bases, the J end by 1 base, with 13 bases between. The CDR3 covers 14 residues. Germline CDR1 SQVTM, CDR2 ANQGSEA. Here the CDR3 DNA reads TGCAGCGTTTACGGGACTTTTCGCACAGATACGCAGTATTTT. Its translation is CSVYGTFRTDTQYF.

The chain joins TRBV29-1 to TRBJ2-3; 12 bases match TRBD2. The J segment lost 9 bases and the V segment lost 6 bases, leaving 4 bases of the junction unmatched. This CDR3 spans 12 amino acids. The germline V gene has CDR1 SQVTM and CDR2 ANQGSEA. The CDR3 DNA reads as TGCAGCGTGAGACTAGCGGGAGACACGCAGTATTTT. Its protein product is CSVRLAGDTQYF.

The rearrangement joins TRBV6-5 to TRBJ1-1; maybe TRBD1 (6 bases). Germline loops: CDR1 MNHEY, CDR2 SVGAGI. This CDR3 spans 12 amino acids. V was pared by 6 bases and J by 3 bases, with 8 bases between. The CDR3 sequence: CASRGGDTEAFF. In DNA form, the CDR3 reads TGTGCCAGCAGAGGGGGGGACACTGAAGCTTTCTTT.

As to this clone: The junction departs from germline at one end; a sequencing error may be responsible. V usage is TRBV30 and J usage is TRBJ1-1; 7 nucleotides agree with TRBD1. In germline, CDR1 is GTSNPN, CDR2 SVGIG (reference sequence). The CDR3 extends over 15 amino acids. CDR3 sequence: CTWSRGLLQLTEAFF. The CDR3 coding sequence is TGTACCTGGAGTAGGGGGCTCCTTCAACTGACTGAAGCTTTCTTT.